The present T cell receptor beta chain was sequenced within a study of CD8 T cells in ankylosing spondylitis. Study observations and caveats: Significant enrichment of disease-linked clones was reportedly seen in matched ankylosing spondylitis synovial fluid. There were earlier reports of some motif variants in reactive arthritis synovial fluid and blood. The authors found the disease-linked clones to be CD8+ and relatively rare in peripheral blood. Seven to nine highly homologous variants formed a TCR beta motif that appeared characteristic of ankylosing spondylitis blood.

Quantitative 5'-RACE with molecular barcodes produced the TCR beta libraries. TCRdb ran MiXCR on the 5' RACE reads and lists one entry per CDR3 protein. The sample carries about 210,000 distinct CDR3 sequences, about 6.7% recorded once. This clonotype was counted ten times or more. Its antigen remains unidentified. Germline assignment: CDR1 LGHDT and CDR2 YNNKEL (reference sequence). J was trimmed by 3 bases and V by 0 bases; bases with no gene match: 8. This CDR3 has 16 residues. The chain recombines TRBV3-1 with TRBJ2-7; 7 positions agree with TRBD1. The source is a male donor with ankylosing spondylitis. Material: blood, either unsorted or a sorted T cell fraction (not recorded which). In DNA form, the CDR3 reads TGTGCCAGCAGCCAAGAAACGGCAGGGGGTCTCTACGAGCAGTACTTC. This sequence encodes CASSQETAGGLYEQYF.